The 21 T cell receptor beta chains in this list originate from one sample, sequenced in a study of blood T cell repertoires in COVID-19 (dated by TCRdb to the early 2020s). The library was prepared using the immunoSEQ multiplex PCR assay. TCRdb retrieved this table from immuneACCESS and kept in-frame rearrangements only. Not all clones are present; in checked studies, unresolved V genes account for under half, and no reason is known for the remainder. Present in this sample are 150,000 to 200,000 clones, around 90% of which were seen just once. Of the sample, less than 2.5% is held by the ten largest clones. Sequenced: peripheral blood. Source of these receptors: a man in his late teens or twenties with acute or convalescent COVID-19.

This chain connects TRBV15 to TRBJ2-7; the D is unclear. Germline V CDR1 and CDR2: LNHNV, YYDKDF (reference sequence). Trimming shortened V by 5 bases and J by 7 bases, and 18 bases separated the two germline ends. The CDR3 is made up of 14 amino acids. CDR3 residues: CATSPGRQSWEQYF. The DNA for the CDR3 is TGTGCCACCAGCCCCGGCCGACAAAGCTGGGAGCAGTACTTC.

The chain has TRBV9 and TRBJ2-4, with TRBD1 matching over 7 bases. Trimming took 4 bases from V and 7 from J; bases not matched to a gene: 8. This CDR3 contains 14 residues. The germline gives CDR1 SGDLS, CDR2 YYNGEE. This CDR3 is CASSLRQGENIQYF. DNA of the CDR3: TGTGCCAGCAGCCTCCGACAGGGTGAGAACATTCAGTACTTC.

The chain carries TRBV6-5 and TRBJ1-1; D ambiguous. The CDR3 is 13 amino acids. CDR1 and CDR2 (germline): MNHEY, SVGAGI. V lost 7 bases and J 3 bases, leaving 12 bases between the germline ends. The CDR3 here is CASKLTLDTEAFF. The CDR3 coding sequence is TGTGCCAGCAAACTCACCTTGGACACTGAAGCTTTCTTT.

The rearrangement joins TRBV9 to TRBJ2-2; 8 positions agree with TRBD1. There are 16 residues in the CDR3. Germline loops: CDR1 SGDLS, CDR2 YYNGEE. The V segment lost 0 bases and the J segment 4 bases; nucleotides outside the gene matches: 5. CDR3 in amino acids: CASSVGPGGITGELFF. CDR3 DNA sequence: TGTGCCAGCAGCGTAGGACCAGGGGGCATCACCGGGGAGCTGTTTTTT.

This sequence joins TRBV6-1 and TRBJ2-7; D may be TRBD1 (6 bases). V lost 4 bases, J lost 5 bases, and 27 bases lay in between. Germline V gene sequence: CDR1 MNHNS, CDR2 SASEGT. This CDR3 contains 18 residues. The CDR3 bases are TGTGCCAGCAGTGTATTGGCGGGCCCGGGACACATCGTCGACGAGCAGTACTTC. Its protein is CASSVLAGPGHIVDEQYF.

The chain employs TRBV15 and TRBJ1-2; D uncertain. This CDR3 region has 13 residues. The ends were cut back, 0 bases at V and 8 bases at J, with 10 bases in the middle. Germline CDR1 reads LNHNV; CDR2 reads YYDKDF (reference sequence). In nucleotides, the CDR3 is TGTGCCACCAGCAGAGATCTGCGCGAAGGCTACACCTTC. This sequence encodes CATSRDLREGYTF. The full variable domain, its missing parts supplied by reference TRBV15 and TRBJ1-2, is DAMVIQNPRYQVTQFGKPVTLSCSQTLNHNVMYWYQQKSSQAPKLLFHYYDKDFNNEADTPDNFQSRRPNTSFCFLDIRSPGLGDTAMYLCATSRDLREGYTFGSGTRLTVV.

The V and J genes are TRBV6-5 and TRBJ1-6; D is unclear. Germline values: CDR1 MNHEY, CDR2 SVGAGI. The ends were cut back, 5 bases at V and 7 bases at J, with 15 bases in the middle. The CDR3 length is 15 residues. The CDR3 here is CASSPLGPPNSPLHF. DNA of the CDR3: TGTGCCAGCAGTCCACTTGGGCCGCCAAATTCACCCCTCCACTTT.

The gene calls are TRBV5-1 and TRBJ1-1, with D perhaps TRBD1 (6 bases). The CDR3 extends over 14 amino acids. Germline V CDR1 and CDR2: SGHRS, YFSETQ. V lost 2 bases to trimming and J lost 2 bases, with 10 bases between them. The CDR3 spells CASSLQGTNTEAFF. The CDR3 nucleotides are TGCGCCAGCAGCTTACAGGGTACTAACACTGAAGCTTTCTTT.

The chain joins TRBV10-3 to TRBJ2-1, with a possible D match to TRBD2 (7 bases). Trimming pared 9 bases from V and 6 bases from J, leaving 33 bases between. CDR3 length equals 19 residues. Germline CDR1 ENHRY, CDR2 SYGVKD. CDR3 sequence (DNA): TGTGCCATTAGTACCTCTCGTTCGGGGGGCCAAGCCTTCTTCAATGAGCAGTTCTTC. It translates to CAISTSRSGGQAFFNEQFF.

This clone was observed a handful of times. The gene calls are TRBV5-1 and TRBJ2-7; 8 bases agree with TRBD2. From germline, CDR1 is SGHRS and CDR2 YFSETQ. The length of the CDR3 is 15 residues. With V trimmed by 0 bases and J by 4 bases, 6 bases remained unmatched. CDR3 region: CASSLGAGEAYEQYF. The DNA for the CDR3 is TGCGCCAGCAGCTTGGGAGCGGGGGAGGCTTACGAGCAGTACTTC.

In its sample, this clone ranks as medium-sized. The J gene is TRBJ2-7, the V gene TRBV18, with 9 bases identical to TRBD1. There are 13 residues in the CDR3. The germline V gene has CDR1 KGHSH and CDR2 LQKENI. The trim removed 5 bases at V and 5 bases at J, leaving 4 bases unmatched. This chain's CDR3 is CASSYGTGHEQYF. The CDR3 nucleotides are TGTGCCAGCTCATACGGGACAGGGCACGAGCAGTACTTC.

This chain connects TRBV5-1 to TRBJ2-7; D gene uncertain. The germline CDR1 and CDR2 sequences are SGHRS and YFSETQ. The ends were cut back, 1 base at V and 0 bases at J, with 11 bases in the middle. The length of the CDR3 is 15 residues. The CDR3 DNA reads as TGCGCCAGCAGCTTGAACAGTCTAAGCTCCTACGAGCAGTACTTC. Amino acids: CASSLNSLSSYEQYF.

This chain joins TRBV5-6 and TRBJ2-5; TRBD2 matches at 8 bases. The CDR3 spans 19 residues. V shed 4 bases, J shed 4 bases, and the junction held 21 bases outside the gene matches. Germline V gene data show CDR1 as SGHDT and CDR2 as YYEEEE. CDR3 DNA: TGTGCCAGCAGCCAGGACGGGGGGGGCCGTTTGTATCGAGGAGAGACCCAGTACTTC. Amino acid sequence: CASSQDGGGRLYRGETQYF.

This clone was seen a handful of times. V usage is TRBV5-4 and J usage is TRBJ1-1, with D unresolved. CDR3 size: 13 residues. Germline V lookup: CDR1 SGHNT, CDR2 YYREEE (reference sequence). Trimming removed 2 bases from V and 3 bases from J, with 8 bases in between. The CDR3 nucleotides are TGTGCCAGCAGCTTCGGGTATGACACTGAAGCTTTCTTT. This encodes CASSFGYDTEAFF.

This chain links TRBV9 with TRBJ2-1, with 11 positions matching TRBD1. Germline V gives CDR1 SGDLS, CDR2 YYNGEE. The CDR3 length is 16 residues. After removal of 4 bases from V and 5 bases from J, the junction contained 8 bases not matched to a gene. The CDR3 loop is CASSSRTGGVDNEQFF. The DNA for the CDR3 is TGTGCCAGCAGCTCGAGGACAGGGGGCGTTGACAATGAGCAGTTCTTC.

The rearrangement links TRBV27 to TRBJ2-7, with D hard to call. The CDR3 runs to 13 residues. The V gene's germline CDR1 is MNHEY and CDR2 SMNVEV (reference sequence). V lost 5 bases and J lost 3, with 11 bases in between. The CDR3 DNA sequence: TGTGCCAGCAGTCCCCCCCCCTACTACGAGCAGTACTTC. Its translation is CASSPPPYYEQYF.

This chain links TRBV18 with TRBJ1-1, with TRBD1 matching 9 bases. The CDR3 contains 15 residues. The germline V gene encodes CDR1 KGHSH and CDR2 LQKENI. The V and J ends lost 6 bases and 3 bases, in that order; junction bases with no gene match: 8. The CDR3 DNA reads TGTGCCAGCTCCCTTGGGACAGGGAGGGACACTGAAGCTTTCTTT. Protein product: CASSLGTGRDTEAFF.

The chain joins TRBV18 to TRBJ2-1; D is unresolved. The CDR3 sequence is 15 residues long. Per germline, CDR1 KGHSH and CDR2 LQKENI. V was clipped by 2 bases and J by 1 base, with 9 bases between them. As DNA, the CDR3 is TGTGCCAGCTCACCAGGCCTCATTTCCTACAATGAGCAGTTCTTC. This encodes CASSPGLISYNEQFF.

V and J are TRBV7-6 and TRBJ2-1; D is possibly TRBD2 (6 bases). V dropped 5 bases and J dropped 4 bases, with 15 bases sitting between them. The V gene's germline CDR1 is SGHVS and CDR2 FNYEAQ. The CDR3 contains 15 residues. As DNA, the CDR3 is TGTGCCAGCAGCCCGGGCGGGGTAGGGTACAATGAGCAGTTCTTC. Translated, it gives CASSPGGVGYNEQFF.

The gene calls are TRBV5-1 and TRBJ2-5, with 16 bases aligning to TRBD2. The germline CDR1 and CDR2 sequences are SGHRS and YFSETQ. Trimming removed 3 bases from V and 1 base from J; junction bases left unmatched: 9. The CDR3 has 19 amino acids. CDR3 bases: TGCGCCAGCAGCTCTTTCCCGGGACTAGCGGGAGGGGGCCAAGAGACCCAGTACTTC. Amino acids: CASSSFPGLAGGGQETQYF.

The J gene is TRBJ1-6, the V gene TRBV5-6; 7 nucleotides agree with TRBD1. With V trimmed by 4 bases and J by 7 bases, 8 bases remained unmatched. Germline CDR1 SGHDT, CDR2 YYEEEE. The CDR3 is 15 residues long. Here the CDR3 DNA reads TGTGCCAGCAGCGGCCGACAGGGTTGGAATTCACCCCTCCACTTT. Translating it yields CASSGRQGWNSPLHF.